Listed here are 29 T cell receptor beta chains from one sample, sequenced in a study of control samples from healthy donors and cancer patients. Repertoires were generated with immunoSEQ multiplex PCR, while TCRdb's copy carries only in-frame clones and drops some. Of tens of thousands of clones in the sample, approximately 93% are singletons; the top ten hold over 1.3%. Sequencing was carried out using blood. These receptors were taken from a woman in her 30s in good health.

This chain joins TRBV14 and TRBJ2-5; a weak D match, TRBD1 (6 bases). The CDR3 length is 15 residues. The germline V and J ends were trimmed by 4 bases and 3 bases, with 15 bases remaining between them. From germline, CDR1 is SGHDN and CDR2 FVKESK. This CDR3 reads CASSPWGHSEETQYF. The CDR3 DNA is TGTGCCAGCAGCCCGTGGGGACATTCCGAAGAGACCCAGTACTTC.

The V and J genes are TRBV5-6 and TRBJ2-2, with a tentative D call TRBD1 (6 bases). V was cut by 1 base and J by 7 bases, with 26 bases left in between. The CDR3 spans 19 residues. CDR1 is SGHDT and CDR2 is YYEEEE in the germline V gene. This CDR3 is CASSLITETGWSSSGELFF. The DNA of the CDR3 is TGTGCCAGCAGCTTGATAACGGAGACAGGTTGGTCGTCGAGCGGGGAGCTGTTTTTT.

This clone was seen once. J is TRBJ1-5 and V is TRBV28; 8 bases align to TRBD1. Germline-derived CDR1 and CDR2 are MDHEN and SYDVKM. This CDR3 spans 15 amino acids. The V and J ends lost 5 bases and 1 base, in that order; junction bases with no gene match: 4. For the CDR3, the DNA is TGTGCCAGCAGTCCAGGGGGCTTAAGCAATCAGCCCCAGCATTTT. Protein product: CASSPGGLSNQPQHF.

This clone has a single count. This sequence joins TRBV5-1 and TRBJ2-7, with 8 bases matching TRBD1. The ends lost 0 bases at V and 7 bases at J; junction bases unmatched: 9. The CDR3 consists of 15 residues. CDR1 is SGHRS and CDR2 is YFSETQ in the germline V gene. The CDR3 here is CASSLVSRGLGEQYF. The CDR3 DNA is TGCGCCAGCAGCTTGGTTTCCAGGGGGCTAGGGGAGCAGTACTTC.

The V call is TRBV6-6, the J call TRBJ1-2; the D is unclear. The length of the CDR3 is 13 residues. The germline CDR1 and CDR2 sequences are MNHNY and SVGAGI (reference sequence). V lost 7 bases and J 7 bases, leaving 16 bases between the germline ends. As DNA, the CDR3 is TGTGCCAGCATGGAAGCGGCAGCTGCTGGCTACACCTTC. Translating gives CASMEAAAAGYTF.

This chain joins TRBV6-5 and TRBJ1-1, with a weak D call TRBD1 (6 bases). The CDR3 is made up of 16 amino acids. V was trimmed by 0 bases and J by 2 bases, leaving 13 bases between them. Germline V gene data show CDR1 as MNHEY and CDR2 as SVGAGI. This CDR3 is CASSYSRTALNTEAFF. CDR3 DNA sequence: TGTGCCAGCAGTTACTCCCGGACAGCCTTAAACACTGAAGCTTTCTTT.

This chain links TRBV4-1 with TRBJ1-1; possibly TRBD1 for D (5 bases). From germline, CDR1 is MGHRA and CDR2 YSYEKL. V lost 6 bases and J 9 bases, leaving 8 bases between the germline ends. This CDR3 is built from 10 residues. The CDR3 DNA is TGCGCCAGCAGGGGGACCCAAGCTTTCTTT. It translates to CASRGTQAFF.

The chain uses TRBV5-4 and TRBJ1-6, with 8 positions matching TRBD1. CDR1 and CDR2 (germline): SGHNT, YYREEE (reference sequence). The CDR3 runs to 13 residues. The V segment lost 4 bases and the J segment 9 bases; nucleotides outside the gene matches: 3. The CDR3 DNA reads TGTGCCAGCAGCAATGGACAGGGTTCACCCCTCCACTTT. It translates to CASSNGQGSPLHF.

The rearrangement links TRBV5-1 to TRBJ2-5; D call uncertain. Looked up from germline, CDR1 is SGHRS and CDR2 is YFSETQ. The V gene lost 1 base and the J gene lost 5 bases, with 6 bases spanning the gap. The CDR3 spans 12 residues. The CDR3 loop is CASSLNRETQYF. The CDR3 DNA sequence: TGCGCCAGCAGCTTGAACCGGGAGACCCAGTACTTC.

This chain uses TRBV19 with TRBJ2-7; D remains ambiguous. The germline CDR1 and CDR2 sequences are LNHDA and SQIVND (reference sequence). The CDR3 runs 13 residues. The V end was cut by 3 bases, the J end by 2 bases, with 8 bases between. This chain's CDR3 is CASSIGQAYEQYF. The CDR3 nucleotides are TGTGCCAGTAGTATTGGTCAGGCCTACGAGCAGTACTTC.

The chain employs TRBV24-1 and TRBJ2-7, with D perhaps TRBD2 (5 bases). Looked up from germline, CDR1 is KGHDR and CDR2 is SFDVKD. The V and J ends lost 3 bases and 3 bases respectively, with 17 bases between them. There are 16 residues in the CDR3. The CDR3 spells CATSDGPVPEGYEQYF. CDR3 nucleotide sequence: TGTGCCACCAGTGATGGCCCCGTGCCTGAGGGCTACGAGCAGTACTTC.

The chain carries TRBV5-6 and TRBJ2-1, with 12 bases identical to TRBD2. After removal of 5 bases from V and 4 bases from J, the junction contained 4 bases not matched to a gene. This CDR3 has 15 residues. Germline values: CDR1 SGHDT, CDR2 YYEEEE. CDR3 in DNA: TGTGCCAGCAGTTGGACTAGCGGGACGTACAATGAGCAGTTCTTC. Amino acids: CASSWTSGTYNEQFF.

This clone was counted a single time. J is TRBJ1-6 and V is TRBV9; the D is unclear. The CDR3 sequence is 15 residues long. V gave up 0 bases and J gave up 7 bases, with 11 bases separating them. Germline V gives CDR1 SGDLS, CDR2 YYNGEE. CDR3 sequence: CASSVASLANSPLHF. The CDR3 DNA follows: TGTGCCAGCAGCGTAGCCTCCCTGGCGAATTCACCCCTCCACTTT. Full variable domain (missing parts from reference TRBV9 and TRBJ1-6): DSGVTQTPKHLITATGQRVTLRCSPRSGDLSVYWYQQSLDQGLQFLIQYYNGEERAKGNILERFSAQQFPDLHSELNLSSLELGDSALYFCASSVASLANSPLHFGNGTRLTVT.

V and J are TRBV19 and TRBJ1-4; a weak D match, TRBD1 (5 bases). The germline CDR1 and CDR2 sequences are LNHDA and SQIVND (reference sequence). This CDR3 is 14 amino acids long. V lost 3 bases, J lost 7 bases, and 12 bases lay in between. The CDR3 spells CASSIWPGLEKLFF. The CDR3 DNA reads as TGTGCCAGTAGTATCTGGCCAGGGCTTGAAAAACTGTTTTTT.

The chain recombines TRBV29-1 with TRBJ1-2; a weak D match, TRBD1 (5 bases). The germline V gene has CDR1 SQVTM and CDR2 ANQGSEA. V was trimmed by 0 bases and J by 1 base, leaving 24 bases between them. The CDR3 is made up of 19 amino acids. The CDR3 coding sequence is TGCAGCGTTGAAGATCGGCTTGGGACTAGTAGGTCAAGTAACTATGGCTACACCTTC. This codes for CSVEDRLGTSRSSNYGYTF.

V and J are TRBV14 and TRBJ2-2; TRBD1 is a possible D gene (6 bases). Trimming took 3 bases from V and 5 from J, leaving 13 bases between them. CDR1 is SGHDN, CDR2 FVKESK, per germline. The CDR3 has 15 amino acids. CDR3: CASSQETGLTGELFF. The DNA for the CDR3 is TGTGCCAGCAGCCAGGAAACAGGGTTAACCGGGGAGCTGTTTTTT.

In its sample, this clone is medium-sized (0.01 to 0.1%). The chain couples TRBV10-1 to TRBJ2-5; no firm D call. The CDR3 spans 13 residues. Trimming shortened V by 4 bases and J by 5 bases, and 11 bases separated the two germline ends. CDR1 is WNHNN, CDR2 SYGVQD, per germline (reference sequence). CDR3 protein: CASSARIEETQYF. CDR3 nucleotide sequence: TGCGCCAGCAGTGCCAGGATTGAGGAGACCCAGTACTTC.

The rearrangement uses TRBV23-1 and TRBJ2-1, with a weak D call TRBD1 (6 bases). TRBV23-1 is filed as an ORF, its function uncertain. Trimming left V 0 bases short and J 0 bases short, with 12 bases between. The CDR3 is 17 amino acids. CDR3 in amino acids: CASSQSATGISYNEQFF. The CDR3 DNA is TGCGCCAGCAGTCAATCAGCGACAGGAATCTCCTACAATGAGCAGTTCTTC.

This chain connects TRBV12-2 to TRBJ1-2; the listed D gene, TRBD1, was not tested against the DNA. TRBV12-2 is described as a pseudogene. This CDR3 comprises 19 residues. Here the CDR3 reads CASRLVTRDRLRPLYGYTF. DNA of the CDR3: TGTGCAAGTCGCTTAGTTACCCGGGACAGGCTGAGACCCCTCTATGGCTACACCTTC.

The V call is TRBV19, the J call TRBJ1-4; weak D call: TRBD1 (6 bases). The CDR3 contains 18 residues. CDR1 and CDR2 from the germline V gene are LNHDA and SQIVND (reference sequence). Trimming removed 5 bases at V and 12 bases at J, with 31 bases between. DNA of the CDR3: TGTGCCAGTAGTTCACCCCGATCCCCCGGCAGGGGATTTGCGGAACTGTTTTTT. It is translated as CASSSPRSPGRGFAELFF. The variable domain in full, completed from reference TRBV19 and TRBJ1-4, reads DGGITQSPKYLFRKEGQNVTLSCEQNLNHDAMYWYRQDPGQGLRLIYYSQIVNDFQKGDIAEGYSVSREKKESFPLTVTSAQKNPTAFYLCASSSPRSPGRGFAELFFGSGTQLSVL.

This chain links TRBV6-1 with TRBJ2-3; unclear D gene. V was trimmed by 0 bases and J by 5 bases, leaving 6 bases between them. This CDR3 has 13 residues. The germline V gene encodes CDR1 MNHNS and CDR2 SASEGT. DNA of the CDR3: TGTGCCAGCAGTGAAGCGCCACAAGATACGCAGTATTTT. Residues: CASSEAPQDTQYF.

The CDR3 nucleotides are TGCGCCAGCAGTGGAGGACAAGAAAACAATGAGCAGTTCTTC. It encodes CASSGGQENNEQFF. The V gene is TRBV5-1, the J gene TRBJ2-1; D tentatively fits TRBD1 or TRBD2 (5 bases each). Trimming took 5 bases from V and 5 from J, leaving 14 bases between them. Germline V lookup: CDR1 SGHRS, CDR2 YFSETQ. This CDR3 is built from 14 residues.

The V and J genes are TRBV4-1 and TRBJ1-1, with D hard to call. V was cut by 3 bases and J by 3 bases, with 17 bases left in between. Germline CDR1 MGHRA, CDR2 YSYEKL. The CDR3 has 16 amino acids. The CDR3 spells CASSHGVRRSDTEAFF. In DNA form, the CDR3 reads TGCGCCAGCAGCCACGGGGTACGGAGAAGTGACACTGAAGCTTTCTTT.

This chain uses TRBV11-2 with TRBJ2-5; TRBD2 matches 8 bases. The CDR3 sequence is 15 residues long. The germline V gene encodes CDR1 SGHAT and CDR2 FQNNGV. The V segment lost 0 bases and the J segment 4 bases; nucleotides outside the gene matches: 4. CDR3 loop: CASSLERGAGETQYF. The CDR3, as DNA: TGTGCCAGCAGCTTAGAGCGGGGGGCAGGAGAGACCCAGTACTTC.

The V and J genes are TRBV6-1 and TRBJ2-7; D may be TRBD1 (5 bases). The V gene's germline CDR1 is MNHNS and CDR2 SASEGT. The germline V and J ends were trimmed by 1 base and 1 base, with 11 bases remaining between them. CDR3 length: 15 residues. CDR3 protein: CASSEEGRASYEQYF. The CDR3 DNA sequence: TGTGCCAGCAGTGAAGAGGGCAGGGCGTCCTACGAGCAGTACTTC.

This clone was found once. V and J are TRBV18 and TRBJ2-1; the D is unclear. Trimming left V 2 bases short and J 8 bases short, with 7 bases between. The CDR3 runs to 12 residues. Germline V gene lookup returns CDR1 KGHSH and CDR2 LQKENI. CDR3 DNA: TGTGCCAGCTCACCAGTGGGTGATGAGCAGTTCTTC. Translating gives CASSPVGDEQFF.

The chain has TRBV6-5 and TRBJ1-2; TRBD1 matches 9 bases. CDR3 length: 14 residues. Germline CDR1 MNHEY, CDR2 SVGAGI. Trimming at V came to 5 bases and at J to 5 bases, leaving 6 bases not matched to a gene. CDR3 DNA: TGTGCCAGCAGTCCCGACAGGGGGATTTATGGCTACACCTTC. Translated: CASSPDRGIYGYTF.

This clone has a single count. The genes are TRBV29-1 and TRBJ2-5, with D perhaps matching TRBD1 (6 bases). The CDR3 has 13 residues. The V and J ends lost 6 bases and 4 bases respectively, with 15 bases between them. Germline V gene lookup returns CDR1 SQVTM and CDR2 ANQGSEA. In DNA form, the CDR3 reads TGCAGCGTAGGGGACACCCCTGCAGAGACCCAGTACTTC. This translates into CSVGDTPAETQYF.

This chain joins TRBV28 and TRBJ1-2, with D perhaps TRBD1 (5 bases). Germline-derived CDR1 and CDR2 are MDHEN and SYDVKM. The length of the CDR3 is 15 residues. V lost 5 bases and J lost 3, with 16 bases in between. CDR3 amino acids: CASSKEVGGYYGYTF. Written as DNA, the CDR3 is TGTGCCAGCAGTAAAGAGGTGGGGGGATACTATGGCTACACCTTC.